Below are 25 T cell receptor beta chains sequenced from a single sample in a study of technical replicates of blood from a few donors. Produced via immunoSEQ multiplex PCR; TCRdb's table is partial and in-frame only. The table has approximately 76,000 clones, 65% to 90% seen once. Input material: PBMCs. All receptors come from a human donor in good health. Some clones in this sample may be carry-over from other donors' samples.

This chain uses TRBV28 with TRBJ1-2; D is ambiguous. This CDR3 contains 14 residues. V shed 5 bases and J shed 0 bases, with 10 bases lying between them. CDR1 is MDHEN and CDR2 is SYDVKM in the germline V gene. The CDR3 reads CASSLQQANYGYTF. The CDR3 DNA is TGTGCCAGCAGTCTGCAGCAGGCTAACTATGGCTACACCTTC.

This sequence joins TRBV4-3 and TRBJ2-3; 10 nucleotides align to TRBD1. Losses at the gene ends were 0 bases for V and 2 bases for J; bases not matched to a gene: 8. The CDR3 totals 18 residues. The germline CDR1 and CDR2 sequences are LGHNA and YSLEER. CDR3 sequence (DNA): TGCGCCAGCAGCCAAGACCCTTCCGGGACAGGGGCCACAGATACGCAGTATTTT. The encoded protein is CASSQDPSGTGATDTQYF.

The rearrangement joins TRBV7-9 to TRBJ1-1; no definite D call. The CDR3 is 17 residues long. Germline V lookup: CDR1 SEHNR, CDR2 FQNEAQ (reference sequence). V shed 2 bases and J shed 1 base, with 17 bases lying between them. The CDR3 DNA is TGTGCCAGCAGCTTATCCCAAACGAGTAAACGGAACACTGAAGCTTTCTTT. As protein: CASSLSQTSKRNTEAFF.

Comments on this clone: Other DNA sequences within the sample encode an identical CDR3. The chain couples TRBV18 to TRBJ1-1; weak D call: TRBD1 (5 bases). Trimming removed 4 bases from V and 1 base from J, with 7 bases in between. Germline loops: CDR1 KGHSH, CDR2 LQKENI. The CDR3 is made up of 13 amino acids. The CDR3 nucleotides read TGTGCCAGCTCACAGACAGAGAACACTGAAGCTTTCTTT. Protein sequence: CASSQTENTEAFF.

The chain links TRBV11-2 to TRBJ1-4; 7 bases align to TRBD1. V shed 6 bases and J 7 bases; nucleotides not matched to a gene: 11. Germline V gene sequence: CDR1 SGHAT, CDR2 FQNNGV. The CDR3 length is 15 residues. The CDR3 is CASRGNRGWGEKLFF. The CDR3 DNA is TGTGCCAGCAGAGGAAACAGGGGCTGGGGTGAAAAACTGTTTTTT. Using reference TRBV11-2 and TRBJ1-4 for the parts outside the CDR3, the full variable domain is EAGVAQSPRYKIIEKRQSVAFWCNPISGHATLYWYQQILGQGPKLLIQFQNNGVVDDSQLPKDRFSAERLKGVDSTLKIQPAKLEDSAVYLCASRGNRGWGEKLFFGSGTQLSVL.

The rearrangement uses TRBV2 and TRBJ1-4; 8 nucleotides line up with TRBD1. The V segment lost 6 bases and the J segment 5 bases; nucleotides outside the gene matches: 8. Per germline, CDR1 SNHLY and CDR2 FYNNEI. The CDR3 has 15 amino acids. The CDR3 protein is CASRPRTGRNEKLFF. The CDR3 nucleotides read TGTGCCAGCAGACCCCGGACAGGGCGAAATGAAAAACTGTTTTTT.

In DNA, the CDR3 is TGCGCCAGCAGCCAAGATTCGGGGACACTGGACACTGAAGCTTTCTTT. Translating gives CASSQDSGTLDTEAFF. V gene TRBV4-1 combines with J gene TRBJ1-1; a weak D match, TRBD1 (6 bases). V was trimmed by 0 bases and J by 3 bases, leaving 14 bases between them. In germline, CDR1 is MGHRA, CDR2 YSYEKL. The CDR3 spans 16 residues.

The sample holds one count of this clone. CDR3 nucleotide sequence: TGTGCCAGCAGTCCGGGTCAGGGGGCGAGGGCTGAAGCTTTCTTT. Protein sequence: CASSPGQGARAEAFF. This chain uses TRBV6-6 with TRBJ1-1; 8 bases match TRBD1. Per the germline V gene, CDR1 is MNHNY and CDR2 is SVGAGI (reference sequence). J gave up 6 bases and V 5 bases, and 11 bases lay outside the gene matches. This CDR3 comprises 15 residues.

This chain uses TRBV10-3 with TRBJ1-1; D is undetermined. V lost 0 bases, J lost 5 bases, and 10 bases lay in between. This CDR3 has 14 residues. Germline CDR1 and CDR2: ENHRY and SYGVKD. DNA of the CDR3: TGTGCCATCAGTGAGTCAGGCGGGATGACTGAAGCTTTCTTT. Encoded protein: CAISESGGMTEAFF.

The rearrangement links TRBV30 to TRBJ2-5; 12 bases are shared with TRBD2. The CDR3 spans 14 residues. V shed 4 bases, J shed 5 bases, and the junction held 5 bases outside the gene matches. Germline values: CDR1 GTSNPN, CDR2 SVGIG (reference sequence). The CDR3 reads CAWNRLAGVETQYF. CDR3 bases: TGTGCCTGGAACCGACTAGCGGGAGTGGAGACCCAGTACTTC.

The J gene is TRBJ2-3, the V gene TRBV5-1; D uncertain. Germline V CDR1 and CDR2: SGHRS, YFSETQ. V was trimmed by 0 bases and J by 5 bases, leaving 7 bases between them. This CDR3 has 13 residues. The CDR3 nucleotides read TGCGCCAGCAGCTTGGGAGAGGAAGATACGCAGTATTTT. Its protein is CASSLGEEDTQYF.

This chain joins TRBV13 and TRBJ2-7; 11 positions match TRBD2. V lost 4 bases, J lost 5 bases, and 7 bases stayed unmatched. Germline CDR1 reads PRHDT; CDR2 reads FYEKMQ (reference sequence). This CDR3 comprises 15 residues. This CDR3 reads CASSSMGLAENEQYF. DNA of the CDR3: TGTGCCAGCAGCTCGATGGGACTAGCGGAGAACGAGCAGTACTTC.

This rearrangement joins TRBV6-5 to TRBJ1-5; 9 bases are shared with TRBD1. The junction had 3 bases not matched to a gene; V was cut back by 6 bases and J by 0 bases. CDR3 length: 15 amino acids. The germline V gene has CDR1 MNHEY and CDR2 SVGAGI. The CDR3 DNA is TGTGCCAGCAGCAAGGGACAGGGTAGCAATCAGCCCCAGCATTTT. It encodes CASSKGQGSNQPQHF.

This clone has ten or more counts. Distinct nucleotide sequences in the sample also encode this CDR3. The V and J genes are TRBV5-1 and TRBJ2-1; 10 nucleotides match TRBD2. This CDR3 is 14 amino acids long. Per germline, CDR1 SGHRS and CDR2 YFSETQ. Unmatched junction bases numbered 2, after V lost 4 bases and J lost 4 bases. This chain's CDR3 is CASSPAGGYNEQFF. The CDR3 bases are TGCGCCAGCAGCCCAGCGGGGGGGTACAATGAGCAGTTCTTC.

V usage is TRBV20-1 and J usage is TRBJ2-1, with D unclear. The CDR3 is 11 residues long. The V and J ends lost 5 bases and 8 bases respectively, with 10 bases between them. Germline assignment: CDR1 DFQATT and CDR2 SNEGSKA (reference sequence). DNA for the CDR3: TGCAGTGCTCTCGGTGTAGATGAGCAGTTCTTC. It encodes CSALGVDEQFF.

The CDR3 is CASSGAAVAGGYEQYF. The CDR3 coding sequence is TGTGCCAGCAGTGGCGCGGCGGTAGCGGGAGGGTACGAGCAGTACTTC. The chain carries TRBV6-1 and TRBJ2-7; the match to TRBD2 covers 11 bases. The CDR3 is 16 residues long. The germline gives CDR1 MNHNS, CDR2 SASEGT. Trimming took 4 bases from V and 4 from J; bases not matched to a gene: 9.

The J gene is TRBJ1-2, the V gene TRBV2, with 7 bases identical to TRBD1. The length of the CDR3 is 13 residues. Germline V CDR1 and CDR2: SNHLY, FYNNEI. Trimming removed 2 bases from V and 3 bases from J; junction bases left unmatched: 0. The CDR3 bases are TGTGCCAGCAGTGAACAGGGGGACTATGGCTACACCTTC. Protein sequence: CASSEQGDYGYTF.

The chain uses TRBV5-1 and TRBJ2-5; the D gene is possibly TRBD1 (5 bases). Trimming pared 0 bases from V and 4 bases from J, leaving 7 bases between. CDR3 size: 13 residues. Germline loops: CDR1 SGHRS, CDR2 YFSETQ. The CDR3 nucleotides read TGCGCCAGCAGCTTGGCAGGGTTAGAGACCCAGTACTTC. It encodes CASSLAGLETQYF.

By sample share, this clone is medium-sized. V usage is TRBV5-1 and J usage is TRBJ2-7; TRBD1 matches 7 bases. Trimming removed 5 bases from V and 3 bases from J; junction bases left unmatched: 5. The CDR3 sequence is 13 residues long. Looked up from germline, CDR1 is SGHRS and CDR2 is YFSETQ. The CDR3 here is CASSYDRDYEQYF. The CDR3 region has the DNA TGCGCCAGCAGTTATGACAGGGACTACGAGCAGTACTTC.

The J gene is TRBJ2-5, the V gene TRBV5-1; 7 bases are a match to TRBD2. CDR1 and CDR2 (germline): SGHRS, YFSETQ. V lost 0 bases to trimming and J lost 1 base; unmatched junction nucleotides: 9. This CDR3 has 17 amino acids. CDR3 region: CASSLARASGGQETQYF. CDR3 sequence (DNA): TGCGCCAGCAGCTTGGCCAGGGCTAGCGGAGGCCAAGAGACCCAGTACTTC.

This clone was seen a few times. This sequence joins TRBV2 and TRBJ1-1, with TRBD1 identical over 11 bases. The length of the CDR3 is 14 residues. The J segment lost 7 bases and the V segment lost 7 bases, leaving 8 bases of the junction unmatched. Germline CDR1 SNHLY, CDR2 FYNNEI. This CDR3 reads CASKGQGDRVEAFF. CDR3 coding DNA: TGTGCCAGCAAGGGACAGGGGGACCGGGTTGAAGCTTTCTTT.

The chain has TRBV5-6 and TRBJ1-3; D is ambiguous. Germline assignment: CDR1 SGHDT and CDR2 YYEEEE. CDR3 length: 17 amino acids. Between the trimmed V and J ends, which lost 0 bases and 0 bases, there was a span of 13 bases. The CDR3 loop reads CASSLAFGGLSGNTIYF. The DNA of the CDR3 is TGTGCCAGCAGCTTGGCCTTCGGAGGGCTCTCTGGAAACACCATATATTTT.

This chain joins TRBV7-2 and TRBJ2-2, with 7 bases lining up with TRBD2. This CDR3 contains 14 residues. The V and J ends lost 6 bases and 5 bases, in that order; junction bases with no gene match: 6. Germline loops: CDR1 SGHTA, CDR2 FQGNSA. The CDR3 loop reads CASSLLGGTGELFF. The CDR3 bases are TGTGCCAGCAGTTTGCTGGGGGGGACCGGGGAGCTGTTTTTT.

The J gene is TRBJ1-2, the V gene TRBV19; TRBD1 agrees at 8 bases. Germline-derived CDR1 and CDR2 are LNHDA and SQIVND (reference sequence). The V segment lost 5 bases and the J segment 4 bases; nucleotides outside the gene matches: 9. The CDR3 is 15 residues long. CDR3 DNA sequence: TGTGCCAGTAGTGCATCGACAGGGGCCGGCTATGGCTACACCTTC. This translates into CASSASTGAGYGYTF.

The rearrangement uses TRBV19 and TRBJ2-1, with 8 bases matching TRBD1. V gave up 3 bases and J gave up 4 bases; unmatched junction bases: 8. Germline loops: CDR1 LNHDA, CDR2 SQIVND (reference sequence). This CDR3 spans 16 amino acids. CDR3 sequence: CASSIIWTGPYNEQFF. In DNA form, the CDR3 reads TGTGCCAGTAGTATTATTTGGACAGGGCCATACAATGAGCAGTTCTTC. Full variable domain (remainder filled in from reference TRBV19 and TRBJ2-1): DGGITQSPKYLFRKEGQNVTLSCEQNLNHDAMYWYRQDPGQGLRLIYYSQIVNDFQKGDIAEGYSVSREKKESFPLTVTSAQKNPTAFYLCASSIIWTGPYNEQFFGPGTRLTVL.